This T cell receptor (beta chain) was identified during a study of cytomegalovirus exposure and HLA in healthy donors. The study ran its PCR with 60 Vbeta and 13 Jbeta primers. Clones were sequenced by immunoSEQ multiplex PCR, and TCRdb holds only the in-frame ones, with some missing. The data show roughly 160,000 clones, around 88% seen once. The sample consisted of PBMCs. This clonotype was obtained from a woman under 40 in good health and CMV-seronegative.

CDR3 sequence (DNA): TGTGCCAGCGGGTCGGGACAGGGCGTGTCACCCCTCCACTTT. Its translation: CASGSGQGVSPLHF. This chain connects TRBV28 to TRBJ1-6; 9 nucleotides align to TRBD1. The CDR3 contains 14 residues. V trimming: 8 bases; J trimming: 10 bases; junction bases outside the gene matches: 9. Looked up from germline, CDR1 is MDHEN and CDR2 is SYDVKM.